What follows are 26 T cell receptor beta chains derived from one specimen sequenced in a study of early T cells in non-severe SARS-CoV-2 infection. One entry per CDR3 protein results from TCRdb running MiXCR on the 5' RACE reads. There are fewer than 65,000 distinct CDR3 sequences in the sample; roughly 8.8% occur only once, and 1.2% lies in the top ten. Input material: whole blood. These TCRs come from an adult who was a healthcare worker with PCR-confirmed SARS-CoV-2 infection or an uninfected control (not recorded which).

This clonotype came up a few times. This chain joins TRBV24-1 and TRBJ1-2; TRBD1 matches at 9 bases. V trimming: 5 bases; J trimming: 5 bases; junction bases outside the gene matches: 5. Germline V gives CDR1 KGHDR, CDR2 SFDVKD. The CDR3 is 14 amino acids. The CDR3 sequence is CATSARGQGYGYTF. The DNA for the CDR3 is TGTGCCACCAGTGCCCGGGGACAGGGATATGGCTACACCTTC.

The table lists this clonotype with a few counts. The CDR3 DNA reads TGTGCCAGCAGTTCATTTGACCGAAATAATTCACCCCTCCACTTT. It yields the protein CASSSFDRNNSPLHF. The V call is TRBV28, the J call TRBJ1-6, with D unclear. Trimming took 4 bases from V and 5 from J, leaving 12 bases between them. CDR3 length: 15 residues. The germline V gene encodes CDR1 MDHEN and CDR2 SYDVKM.

The J gene is TRBJ2-2, the V gene TRBV6-6, with no clear D. The V end was cut by 4 bases, the J end by 3 bases, with 12 bases between. Germline lookup yields CDR1 MNHNY and CDR2 SVGAGI (reference sequence). The CDR3 totals 15 residues. The CDR3 here is CASSSLKPHTGELFF. The CDR3 DNA sequence: TGTGCCAGCAGTTCTCTTAAGCCGCACACCGGGGAGCTGTTTTTT.

CDR3 protein: CASSSDRGRIARANYGYTF. CDR3 in DNA: TGTGCCAGCAGTTCCGACAGGGGGCGGATTGCTAGAGCTAACTATGGCTACACCTTC. The chain couples TRBV6-5 to TRBJ1-2; 10 bases are shared with TRBD1. CDR1 and CDR2 (germline): MNHEY, SVGAGI. Germline trimming cut 4 bases from V and 0 bases from J; bases unmatched to any gene: 14. CDR3 length: 19 residues.

This clonotype was counted only a few times. The chain recombines TRBV5-4 with TRBJ2-3, with 10 bases fitting TRBD2. CDR3 size: 18 residues. From germline, CDR1 is SGHNT and CDR2 YYREEE (reference sequence). V dropped 6 bases and J dropped 5; count of bases not matched to a gene: 18. The CDR3 loop reads CASTLKRDSGGRQDTQYF. The CDR3 DNA reads as TGTGCCAGCACCCTCAAAAGAGATAGCGGGGGGCGACAAGATACGCAGTATTTT.

A few counts support this clonotype. The chain has TRBV7-6 and TRBJ2-3; D remains unclear. Trimming left V 4 bases short and J 1 base short, with 12 bases between. Looked up from germline, CDR1 is SGHVS and CDR2 is FNYEAQ. The length of the CDR3 is 15 residues. The DNA for the CDR3 is TGTGCCAGCAGCTCTACCTCCTTAGGCACAGATACGCAGTATTTT. This translates into CASSSTSLGTDTQYF.

This clonotype was observed a handful of times. The rearrangement links TRBV28 to TRBJ2-5; TRBD1 or TRBD2 may be the D gene (5 bases each). This CDR3 contains 15 residues. Germline V gene lookup returns CDR1 MDHEN and CDR2 SYDVKM. Trimming shortened V by 5 bases and J by 0 bases, and 13 bases separated the two germline ends. The CDR3 DNA reads as TGTGCCAGCAGTGGAATATGGGGGAACCAAGAGACCCAGTACTTC. This gives the protein CASSGIWGNQETQYF. Full variable domain (remainder filled in from reference TRBV28 and TRBJ2-5): DVKVTQSSRYLVKRTGEKVFLECVQDMDHENMFWYRQDPGLGLRLIYFSYDVKMKEKGDIPEGYSVSREKKERFSLILESASTNQTSMYLCASSGIWGNQETQYFGPGTRLLVL.

This clonotype appeared a few times. The V call is TRBV4-1, the J call TRBJ1-1; D is unresolved. This CDR3 region has 12 residues. With 1 base removed from V and 6 bases from J, the gap between germline ends came to 6 bases. CDR1 and CDR2 from the germline V gene are MGHRA and YSYEKL. The CDR3, as DNA: TGCGCCAGCAGCCAAGGTAACGCTGAAGCTTTCTTT. Its translation is CASSQGNAEAFF.

This clonotype appeared a few times. The chain carries TRBV20-1 and TRBJ2-5, with D unclear. Germline V gives CDR1 DFQATT, CDR2 SNEGSKA (reference sequence). This CDR3 spans 14 amino acids. The CDR3 here is CNARDGVGRETQYF. The CDR3, as DNA: TGCAATGCAAGAGACGGCGTCGGCCGAGAGACCCAGTACTTC.

This clonotype was counted between two and nine times. The CDR3 spells CAWSEALGEADTQYF. The CDR3 DNA follows: TGTGCCTGGAGTGAAGCCCTCGGGGAGGCAGATACGCAGTATTTT. V gene TRBV30 combines with J gene TRBJ2-3; maybe TRBD2 (6 bases). Trimming cost V 1 base and J 4 bases, with 15 bases left between them. Germline values: CDR1 GTSNPN, CDR2 SVGIG (reference sequence). The length of the CDR3 is 15 residues.

The J gene is TRBJ2-1, the V gene TRBV9; TRBD2 aligns across 8 bases. V shed 4 bases and J 4 bases; nucleotides not matched to a gene: 7. CDR3 size: 15 residues. The germline V gene encodes CDR1 SGDLS and CDR2 YYNGEE. The CDR3 DNA is TGTGCCAGCAGCCCGACCGGGACTAGGTACAATGAGCAGTTCTTC. Encoded protein: CASSPTGTRYNEQFF.

There are a few counts of this clonotype. The chain carries TRBV11-2 and TRBJ2-1; D possibly matches TRBD1 or TRBD2 (5 bases each). CDR3 length: 15 residues. Trimming removed 6 bases at V and 2 bases at J, with 14 bases between. The germline V gene has CDR1 SGHAT and CDR2 FQNNGV. CDR3 DNA sequence: TGTGCCAGCAGAGAGGGGCAGTTTCCCTACAATGAGCAGTTCTTC. It specifies CASREGQFPYNEQFF.

This chain connects TRBV10-3 to TRBJ2-2, with D unclear. The CDR3 has 16 amino acids. V lost 6 bases to trimming and J lost 1 base, with 15 bases between them. Germline CDR1 is ENHRY and CDR2 is SYGVKD. For the CDR3, the DNA is TGTGCCATCAGGCCGTACACCACCGGGAACACCGGGGAGCTGTTTTTT. This encodes CAIRPYTTGNTGELFF.

This clonotype appeared many times. The CDR3 bases are TGTGCCATCAGCCCAGGACAGGCTAATGAAAAACTGTTTTTT. Amino acid sequence: CAISPGQANEKLFF. The chain employs TRBV10-3 and TRBJ1-4; 7 nucleotides line up with TRBD1. The V gene end was trimmed by 6 bases and the J gene end by 3 bases; junction bases not matched to a gene: 4. This CDR3 comprises 14 residues. Germline V gene lookup returns CDR1 ENHRY and CDR2 SYGVKD.

In this sample, this clonotype turned up a few times. The V and J genes are TRBV28 and TRBJ2-2; D assignment may be TRBD1 or TRBD2 (5 bases each). V gave up 4 bases and J gave up 5 bases, with 17 bases separating them. The CDR3 spans 16 residues. Germline CDR1 is MDHEN and CDR2 is SYDVKM. CDR3 coding DNA: TGTGCCAGCAGTTCCGGACTGACTGGGACGACCGGGGAGCTGTTTTTT. Translating gives CASSSGLTGTTGELFF.

This clonotype was observed a few times. CDR3 amino acids: CASSEEDRGSYNSPLHF. The DNA of the CDR3 is TGTGCCAGCAGTGAAGAGGACAGGGGCTCCTATAATTCACCCCTCCACTTT. The gene calls are TRBV6-1 and TRBJ1-6; 9 bases align to TRBD1. Germline loops: CDR1 MNHNS, CDR2 SASEGT. V was pared by 1 base and J by 0 bases, with 1 base of the junction left unmatched. The CDR3 spans 17 residues.

This clonotype has just a few counts. This chain connects TRBV10-2 to TRBJ1-4; 7 nucleotides match TRBD1. With V trimmed by 7 bases and J by 3 bases, 5 bases remained unmatched. The CDR3 extends over 14 amino acids. Germline V gene data show CDR1 as WSHSY and CDR2 as SAAADI. As DNA, the CDR3 is TGCGCCAGCACCATGACAGGGTCTAATGAAAAACTGTTTTTT. Translation gives CASTMTGSNEKLFF.

This rearrangement joins TRBV6-6 to TRBJ2-5; D is possibly TRBD1 (5 bases). Trimming stripped 2 bases from V and 4 bases from J, with 11 bases between. CDR3 length: 14 residues. The germline CDR1 and CDR2 sequences are MNHNY and SVGAGI (reference sequence). The DNA of the CDR3 is TGTGCCAGCAGTTACGGGGCGCGTTCAGAGACCCAGTACTTC. Translated, it gives CASSYGARSETQYF.

This clonotype was counted ten times or more. This chain connects TRBV6-5 to TRBJ2-1; 10 bases fit TRBD1. Germline V gene lookup returns CDR1 MNHEY and CDR2 SVGAGI. This CDR3 comprises 14 residues. The V and J ends lost 6 bases and 4 bases, in that order; junction bases with no gene match: 3. In DNA, the CDR3 is TGTGCCAGCAGAGAGGGACAGGGGTACAATGAGCAGTTCTTC. It codes for CASREGQGYNEQFF.

The V gene is TRBV20-1, the J gene TRBJ2-3; 7 nucleotides agree with TRBD2. Germline-derived CDR1 and CDR2 are DFQATT and SNEGSKA (reference sequence). CDR3 length equals 15 residues. The junction had 9 bases not matched to a gene; V was cut back by 4 bases and J by 2 bases. DNA for the CDR3: TGCAGTGCTATTGTAGCTAGCGGCCCCACAGATACGCAGTATTTT. This gives the protein CSAIVASGPTDTQYF.

The V and J genes are TRBV20-1 and TRBJ2-2; 7 bases map to TRBD2. The trim removed 5 bases at V and 0 bases at J, leaving 3 bases unmatched. The CDR3 spans 14 residues. Germline CDR1 reads DFQATT; CDR2 reads SNEGSKA (reference sequence). CDR3 nucleotide sequence: TGCAGTGCTTCGGGGGGAGCGAACACCGGGGAGCTGTTTTTT. Protein: CSASGGANTGELFF.

The V gene is TRBV7-9, the J gene TRBJ1-1; D gene ambiguous. Per the germline V gene, CDR1 is SEHNR and CDR2 is FQNEAQ (reference sequence). The CDR3 has 14 residues. Trimming shortened V by 5 bases and J by 3 bases, and 13 bases separated the two germline ends. CDR3 loop: CASSPDLWDTEAFF. The CDR3 DNA is TGTGCCAGCAGCCCCGACTTGTGGGACACTGAAGCTTTCTTT.

This clonotype was counted many times. The chain uses TRBV29-1 and TRBJ1-2; 7 bases are shared with TRBD1. Germline-derived CDR1 and CDR2 are SQVTM and ANQGSEA. The trim removed 5 bases at V and 7 bases at J, leaving 4 bases unmatched. The CDR3 consists of 11 residues. The CDR3 DNA reads as TGCAGCGTTCGACAGGGCGGTGGCTACACCTTC. Its translation is CSVRQGGGYTF.

Only a few counts were recorded for this clonotype. This chain links TRBV3-1 with TRBJ1-1; a weak D match, TRBD1 (5 bases). From germline, CDR1 is LGHDT and CDR2 YNNKEL (reference sequence). There are 15 residues in the CDR3. Trimming shortened V by 0 bases and J by 1 base, and 9 bases separated the two germline ends. The CDR3 here is CASSQDTGGNTEAFF. For the CDR3, the DNA is TGTGCCAGCAGCCAAGATACGGGGGGGAACACTGAAGCTTTCTTT.

The V and J genes are TRBV11-3 and TRBJ2-5, with 8 positions matching TRBD2. CDR1 SGHNT and CDR2 YENEEA come from the germline V gene. V was clipped by 1 base and J by 2 bases; unmatched bases: 9. The CDR3 runs 17 residues. The CDR3 sequence is CASSLGSWRGEQETQYF. The CDR3 region has the DNA TGTGCCAGCAGCTTAGGGTCCTGGCGGGGGGAGCAAGAGACCCAGTACTTC.

The V call is TRBV6-6, the J call TRBJ1-6, with D unclear. V was trimmed by 3 bases and J by 0 bases, leaving 15 bases between them. CDR1 is MNHNY, CDR2 SVGAGI, per germline (reference sequence). The CDR3 is 18 residues long. The DNA of the CDR3 is TGTGCCAGCAGTTATTATTCCGGCAGACGCTCCTATAATTCACCCCTCCACTTT. Protein product: CASSYYSGRRSYNSPLHF.